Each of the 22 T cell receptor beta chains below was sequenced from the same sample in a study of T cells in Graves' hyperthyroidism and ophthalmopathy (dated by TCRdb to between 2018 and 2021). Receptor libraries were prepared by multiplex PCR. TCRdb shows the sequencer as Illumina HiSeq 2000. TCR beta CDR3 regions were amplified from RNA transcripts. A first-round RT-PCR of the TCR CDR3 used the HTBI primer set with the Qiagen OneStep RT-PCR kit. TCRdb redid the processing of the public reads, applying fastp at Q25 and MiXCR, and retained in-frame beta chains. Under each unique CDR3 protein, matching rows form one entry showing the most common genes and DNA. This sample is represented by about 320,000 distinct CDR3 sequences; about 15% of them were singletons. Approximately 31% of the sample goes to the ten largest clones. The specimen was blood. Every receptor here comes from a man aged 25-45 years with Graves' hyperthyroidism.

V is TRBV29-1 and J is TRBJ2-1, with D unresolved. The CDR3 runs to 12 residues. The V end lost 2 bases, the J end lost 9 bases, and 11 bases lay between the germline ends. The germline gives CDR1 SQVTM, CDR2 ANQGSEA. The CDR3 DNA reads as TGCAGCGTTGAATACCCCAGTACTGAGCAGTTCTTC. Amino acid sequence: CSVEYPSTEQFF.

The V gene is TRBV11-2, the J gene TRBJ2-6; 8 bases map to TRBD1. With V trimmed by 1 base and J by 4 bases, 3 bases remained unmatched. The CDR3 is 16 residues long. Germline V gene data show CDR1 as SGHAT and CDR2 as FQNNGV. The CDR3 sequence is CASSLAGGAGANVLTF. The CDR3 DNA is TGTGCCAGCAGCTTAGCAGGGGGCGCCGGGGCCAACGTCCTGACTTTC.

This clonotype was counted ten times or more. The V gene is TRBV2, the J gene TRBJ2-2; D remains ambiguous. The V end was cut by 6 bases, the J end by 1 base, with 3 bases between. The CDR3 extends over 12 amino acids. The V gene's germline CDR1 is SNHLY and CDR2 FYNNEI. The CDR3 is CASRQNTGELFF. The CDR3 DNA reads TGTGCCAGCAGGCAGAACACCGGGGAGCTGTTTTTT.

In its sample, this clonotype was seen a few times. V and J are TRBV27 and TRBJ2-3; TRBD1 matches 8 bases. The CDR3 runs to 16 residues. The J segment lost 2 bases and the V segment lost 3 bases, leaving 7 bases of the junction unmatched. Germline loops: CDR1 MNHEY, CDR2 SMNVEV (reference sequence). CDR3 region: CASSLNRGIPTDTQYF. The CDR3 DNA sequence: TGTGCCAGCAGTTTGAACAGGGGGATTCCCACAGATACGCAGTATTTT.

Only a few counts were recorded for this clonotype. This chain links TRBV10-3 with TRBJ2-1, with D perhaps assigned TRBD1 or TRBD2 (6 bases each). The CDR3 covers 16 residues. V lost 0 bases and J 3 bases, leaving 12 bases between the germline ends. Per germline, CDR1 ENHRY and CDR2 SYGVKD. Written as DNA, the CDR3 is TGTGCCATCAGTGAGTCGTCGGGGGCCCTCTACAATGAGCAGTTCTTC. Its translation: CAISESSGALYNEQFF.

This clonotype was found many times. The CDR3 DNA sequence: TGTGCCAGCAGTCCGCCCTTTGGGGCTAGCGGATACAATGAGCAGTTCTTC. Protein: CASSPPFGASGYNEQFF. The chain couples TRBV27 to TRBJ2-1, with TRBD2 matching 7 bases. Trimming took 5 bases from V and 4 from J; bases not matched to a gene: 14. This CDR3 has 17 amino acids. CDR1 and CDR2 (germline): MNHEY, SMNVEV (reference sequence).

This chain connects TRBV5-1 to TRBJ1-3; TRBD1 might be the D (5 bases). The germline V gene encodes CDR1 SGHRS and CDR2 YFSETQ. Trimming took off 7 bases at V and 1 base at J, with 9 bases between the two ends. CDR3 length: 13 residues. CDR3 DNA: TGCGCCAGCGGGACTCAGTCTGGAAACACCATATATTTT. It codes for CASGTQSGNTIYF.

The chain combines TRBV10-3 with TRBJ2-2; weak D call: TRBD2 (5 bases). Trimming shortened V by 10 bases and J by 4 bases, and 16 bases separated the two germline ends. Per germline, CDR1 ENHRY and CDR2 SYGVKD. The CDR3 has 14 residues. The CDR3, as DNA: TGTGCCACCGATAGGGAGATTGGCACCGGGGAGCTGTTTTTT. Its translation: CATDREIGTGELFF.

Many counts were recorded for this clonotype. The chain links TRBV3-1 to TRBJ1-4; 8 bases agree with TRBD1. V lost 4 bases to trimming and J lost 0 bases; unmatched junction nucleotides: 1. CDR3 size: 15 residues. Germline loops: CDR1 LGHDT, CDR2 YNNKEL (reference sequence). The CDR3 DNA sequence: TGTGCCAGCAGCCCGGGACAGGCAACTAATGAAAAACTGTTTTTT. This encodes CASSPGQATNEKLFF.

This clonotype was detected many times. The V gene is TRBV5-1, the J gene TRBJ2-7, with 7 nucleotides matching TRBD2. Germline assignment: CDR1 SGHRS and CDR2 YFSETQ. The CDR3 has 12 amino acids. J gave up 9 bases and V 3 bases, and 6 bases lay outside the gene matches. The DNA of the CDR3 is TGCGCCAGCAGCTGGGAGGGGTTGTGGCAGTACTTC. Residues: CASSWEGLWQYF.

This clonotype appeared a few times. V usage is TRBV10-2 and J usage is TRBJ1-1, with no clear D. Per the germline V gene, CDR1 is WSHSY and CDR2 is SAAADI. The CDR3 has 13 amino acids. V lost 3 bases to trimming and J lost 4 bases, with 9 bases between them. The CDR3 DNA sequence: TGCGCCAGCAGTGATGAGTGGCGCACTGAAGCTTTCTTT. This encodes CASSDEWRTEAFF.

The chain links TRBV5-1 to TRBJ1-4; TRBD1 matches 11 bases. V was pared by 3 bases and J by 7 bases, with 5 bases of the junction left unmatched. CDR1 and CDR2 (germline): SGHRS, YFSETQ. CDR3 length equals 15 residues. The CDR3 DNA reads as TGCGCCAGCAGCTACGCCGGGACAGGGGGTGAAAAACTGTTTTTT. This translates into CASSYAGTGGEKLFF.

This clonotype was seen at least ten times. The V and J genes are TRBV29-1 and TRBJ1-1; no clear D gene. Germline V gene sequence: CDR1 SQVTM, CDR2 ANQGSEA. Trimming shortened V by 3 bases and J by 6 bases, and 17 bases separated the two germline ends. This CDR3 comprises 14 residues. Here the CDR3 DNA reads TGCAGCGTTGATACCGGGTATAGAACGGCTGAAGCTTTCTTT. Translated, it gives CSVDTGYRTAEAFF.

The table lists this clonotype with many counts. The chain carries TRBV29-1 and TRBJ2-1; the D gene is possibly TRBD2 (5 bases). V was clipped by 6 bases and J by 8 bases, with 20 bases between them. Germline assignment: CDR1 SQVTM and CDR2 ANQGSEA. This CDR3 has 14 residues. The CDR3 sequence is CSVNGLTPGDEQFF. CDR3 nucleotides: TGCAGCGTGAACGGACTTACCCCCGGTGATGAGCAGTTCTTC.

The CDR3 region is CASKGRERDTQYF. CDR3 DNA: TGTGCCAGCAAAGGTCGGGAAAGAGATACGCAGTATTTT. The V call is TRBV6-2 or TRBV6-3, the J call TRBJ2-3; perhaps TRBD2 as D (5 bases). Germline assignment: CDR1 MNHEY and CDR2 SVGEGT. The CDR3 runs 13 residues. V lost 7 bases and J 5 bases, leaving 13 bases between the germline ends.

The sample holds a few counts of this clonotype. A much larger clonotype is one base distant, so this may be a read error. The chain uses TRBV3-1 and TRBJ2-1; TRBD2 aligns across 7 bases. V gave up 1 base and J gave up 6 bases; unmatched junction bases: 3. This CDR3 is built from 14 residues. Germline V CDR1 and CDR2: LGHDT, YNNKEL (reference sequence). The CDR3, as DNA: TGTGCCAGCAGCCAAGCGGTAGCGGGCAATGAGCAGTTCTTC. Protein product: CASSQAVAGNEQFF.

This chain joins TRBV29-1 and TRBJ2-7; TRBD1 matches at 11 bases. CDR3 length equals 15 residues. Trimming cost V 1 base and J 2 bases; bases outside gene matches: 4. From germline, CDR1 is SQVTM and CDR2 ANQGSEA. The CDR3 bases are TGCAGCGTTGAAGTGGACAGGGGGCGACCCTACGAGCAGTACTTC. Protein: CSVEVDRGRPYEQYF.

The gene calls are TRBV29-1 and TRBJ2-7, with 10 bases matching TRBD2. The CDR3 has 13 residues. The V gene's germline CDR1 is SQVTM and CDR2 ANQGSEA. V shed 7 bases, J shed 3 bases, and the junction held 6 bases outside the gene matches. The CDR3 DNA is TGCAGCGCCCGACTAGCGGGCCTCTACGAGCAGTACTTC. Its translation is CSARLAGLYEQYF.

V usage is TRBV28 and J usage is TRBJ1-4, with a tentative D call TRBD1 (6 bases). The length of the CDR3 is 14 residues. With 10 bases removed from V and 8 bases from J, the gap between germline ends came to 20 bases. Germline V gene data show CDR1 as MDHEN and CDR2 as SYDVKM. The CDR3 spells CATDFRGVGEKLFF. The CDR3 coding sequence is TGTGCCACTGATTTCAGGGGAGTGGGGGAAAAACTGTTTTTT.

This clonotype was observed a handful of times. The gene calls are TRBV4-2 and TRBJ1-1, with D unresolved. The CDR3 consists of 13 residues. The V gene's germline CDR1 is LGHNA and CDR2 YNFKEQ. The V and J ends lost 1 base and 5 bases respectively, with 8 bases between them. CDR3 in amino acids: CASSQVEETEAFF. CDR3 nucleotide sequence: TGTGCCAGCAGCCAAGTTGAGGAGACTGAAGCTTTCTTT.

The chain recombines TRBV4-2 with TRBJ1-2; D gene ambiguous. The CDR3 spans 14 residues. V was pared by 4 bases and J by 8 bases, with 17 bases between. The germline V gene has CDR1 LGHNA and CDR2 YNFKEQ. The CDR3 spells CASSRKSGSRGYTF. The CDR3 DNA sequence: TGTGCCAGCAGCCGTAAGAGCGGGTCCAGGGGCTACACCTTC.

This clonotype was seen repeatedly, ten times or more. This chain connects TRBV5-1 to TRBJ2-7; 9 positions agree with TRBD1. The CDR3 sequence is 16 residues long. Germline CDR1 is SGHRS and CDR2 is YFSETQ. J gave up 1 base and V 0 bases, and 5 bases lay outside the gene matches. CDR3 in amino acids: CASSLGDRERSYEQYF. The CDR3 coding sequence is TGCGCCAGCAGCTTGGGGGACAGGGAAAGATCCTACGAGCAGTACTTC.